The rows below give T cell receptor beta chains drawn from one sample of a study of graft-versus-host responses after intestinal transplantation. The antigens for these receptors are not known. This table comes from immunoSEQ multiplex PCR, and its TCRdb copy is limited to in-frame clones, with some not included. There are about 92,000 clones in the sample; around nine tenths occur only once, and approximately 5.5% lies in the top ten. Material: unstimulated CD8+ T cells sorted from spleen or lymph node cells, obtained before intestinal transplant. Receptors originate from a human donor who received an intestinal transplant. Both conserved end residues are part of each CDR3. D genes are given only for firm matches. Size tells how often a clone was seen (once, few, many) or the class of an expanded clone, and some rows leave it out.

clone size	D gene	CDR3 length	V gene	J gene	CDR3 protein	CDR3 DNA
NA	NA	13	TRBV9	TRBJ2-2	CASSLPRTGELFF	TGTGCCAGCAGCCTCCCCCGCACCGGGGAGCTGTTTTTT
NA	NA	17	TRBV21-1	TRBJ2-5	CASYILGRQGEKETQYF	TGTGCCAGCTATATTTTGGGACGACAGGGAGAGAAAGAGACCCAGTACTTC
NA	TRBD2	14	TRBV6-5	TRBJ2-2	CASSLAGATGELFF	TGTGCCAGCAGTTTAGCGGGAGCAACCGGGGAGCTGTTTTTT
NA	NA	12	TRBV7-9	TRBJ1-3	CASSAGRNTIYF	TGTGCCAGCAGCGCCGGGCGAAACACCATATATTTT
NA	TRBD1	17	TRBV12-5	TRBJ1-5	CASGSRGQQKSNQPQHF	TGTGCTAGTGGGTCCAGGGGACAGCAGAAAAGCAATCAGCCCCAGCATTTT
few	NA	14	TRBV4-1	TRBJ2-4	CASSQPVAKNIQYF	TGCGCCAGCAGCCAGCCCGTAGCCAAAAACATTCAGTACTTC
NA	TRBD1	12	TRBV6-5	TRBJ1-1	CASSDRDTEAFF	TGTGCCAGCAGTGACAGGGACACTGAAGCTTTCTTT
NA	NA	13	TRBV19	TRBJ2-7	CASSYTGSYEQYF	TGTGCCAGTTCCTACACTGGATCCTACGAGCAGTACTTC
NA	TRBD1	17	TRBV19	TRBJ2-7	CASSPELDRGGEGEQYF	TGTGCCAGTAGTCCCGAACTGGACAGGGGAGGGGAGGGGGAGCAGTACTTC
NA	NA	18	TRBV7-6	TRBJ2-3	CASSSVLVGVDRTDTQYF	TGTGCCAGCAGCTCAGTGTTGGTCGGAGTCGACAGGACAGATACGCAGTATTTT
NA	NA	13	TRBV27	TRBJ2-7	CASSLGGDYEQYF	TGTGCCAGCAGTTTAGGGGGAGACTACGAGCAGTACTTC
few	TRBD1	13	TRBV6-6	TRBJ2-1	CASTPTGGDEQFF	TGTGCCAGCACCCCGACAGGGGGCGATGAGCAGTTCTTC
NA	NA	12	TRBV10-1	TRBJ2-3	CASQGDTDTQYF	TGCGCCAGCCAGGGAGACACAGATACGCAGTATTTT
NA	NA	13	TRBV19	TRBJ2-2	CAGQTGPGGELFF	TGTGCCGGACAAACAGGGCCGGGCGGGGAGCTGTTTTTT
NA	NA	12	TRBV28	TRBJ2-7	CASSFSDYEQYF	TGTGCCAGCAGTTTCTCTGATTACGAGCAGTACTTC
few	TRBD2	15	TRBV5-4	TRBJ2-7	CASSQDAGTSDEQYF	TGTGCCAGCAGCCAAGATGCCGGGACTAGCGACGAGCAGTACTTC
NA	NA	17	TRBV9	TRBJ1-2	CASSAARDRVLWNGYTF	TGTGCCAGCAGCGCAGCCCGAGACCGCGTCCTCTGGAATGGCTACACCTTC
NA	TRBD2	18	TRBV5-6	TRBJ2-3	CASSLLLAGGISTDTQYF	TGTGCCAGCAGCTTGTTGTTAGCGGGGGGGATTAGCACAGATACGCAGTATTTT
NA	TRBD1	15	TRBV5-4	TRBJ2-7	CASSLVDRGSYEQYF	TGTGCCAGCAGCTTGGTAGACAGGGGCTCCTACGAGCAGTACTTC
NA	TRBD1	11	TRBV29-1	TRBJ1-2	CSGTGDYGYTF	TGCAGCGGGACAGGGGATTATGGCTACACCTTC
NA	NA	12	TRBV4-2	TRBJ2-7	CASSHSGDEQYF	TGTGCCAGCAGCCATTCGGGTGACGAGCAGTACTTC
NA	TRBD2	14	TRBV29-1	TRBJ2-7	CSVEPLAEGYEQYF	TGCAGCGTTGAACCTCTAGCGGAGGGATACGAGCAGTACTTC
NA	NA	16	TRBV14	TRBJ1-1	CASSQWFSGAWAEAFF	TGTGCCAGCAGCCAGTGGTTTTCAGGGGCTTGGGCTGAAGCTTTCTTT
NA	TRBD2	17	TRBV7-9	TRBJ2-1	CASSNTSGGPTYNEQFF	TGTGCCAGCAGCAACACTAGCGGGGGTCCTACCTACAATGAGCAGTTCTTC
NA	NA	14	TRBV27	TRBJ2-7	CASATPDLAYEQYF	TGTGCCAGCGCGACCCCGGACTTAGCCTACGAGCAGTACTTC
NA	NA	14	TRBV5-1	TRBJ2-5	CASSLRFAEETQYF	TGCGCCAGCAGCTTGAGGTTCGCCGAAGAGACCCAGTACTTC
NA	NA	10	TRBV29-1	TRBJ2-1	CSVLLNEQFF	TGCAGCGTTTTGTTAAATGAGCAGTTCTTC
few	NA	12	TRBV4-3	TRBJ1-4	CASSQDWSGMFF	TGCGCCAGCAGCCAAGATTGGTCAGGGATGTTTTTT
NA	NA	14	TRBV6-1	TRBJ2-7	CASSLFETGGEQYF	TGTGCCAGCAGCTTGTTTGAGACAGGCGGCGAGCAGTACTTC
NA	NA	15	TRBV9	TRBJ1-6	CASSAYDMAGSPLHF	TGTGCCAGCAGCGCCTATGACATGGCGGGTTCACCCCTCCACTTT
NA	TRBD1	17	TRBV6-1	TRBJ1-2	CASSESGSGQGMDGYTF	TGTGCCAGCAGTGAAAGTGGTTCGGGACAGGGGATGGATGGCTACACCTTC
NA	TRBD2	15	TRBV9	TRBJ2-3	CASTSGGGSTDTQYF	TGTGCCAGCACCAGTGGGGGGGGTTCCACAGATACGCAGTATTTT
NA	NA	14	TRBV11-2	TRBJ2-7	CATHRDGKGYEQYF	TGTGCCACGCATAGGGACGGAAAGGGGTACGAGCAGTACTTC
NA	NA	14	TRBV5-4	TRBJ2-1	CASSLVGRRDEQFF	TGTGCCAGCAGCTTGGTTGGTAGAAGGGATGAGCAGTTCTTC
NA	TRBD2	13	TRBV6-6	TRBJ2-1	CASSPGTTNEQFF	TGTGCCAGCAGCCCAGGGACTACCAATGAGCAGTTCTTC
once	NA	14	TRBV19	TRBJ2-1	CASSWTVEYNEQFF	TGTGCCAGTAGTTGGACAGTTGAATACAATGAACAGTTCTTC
NA	NA	11	TRBV7-9	TRBJ2-1	CASSLADLKFF	TGTGCCAGCAGCTTAGCGGACCTCAAGTTCTTC
once	TRBD1	17	TRBV19	TRBJ2-7	CASSIGTGTGDLGEQYF	TGTGCCAGTAGTATTGGCACCGGGACAGGGGATCTGGGCGAGCAGTACTTC
NA	TRBD1	13	TRBV5-6	TRBJ1-2	CASREQGADGYTF	TGTGCCAGCAGAGAGCAGGGGGCGGATGGCTACACCTTC
NA	NA	11	TRBV20-1	TRBJ2-1	CSATLVSEQFF	TGCAGTGCAACACTAGTGAGTGAGCAGTTCTTC